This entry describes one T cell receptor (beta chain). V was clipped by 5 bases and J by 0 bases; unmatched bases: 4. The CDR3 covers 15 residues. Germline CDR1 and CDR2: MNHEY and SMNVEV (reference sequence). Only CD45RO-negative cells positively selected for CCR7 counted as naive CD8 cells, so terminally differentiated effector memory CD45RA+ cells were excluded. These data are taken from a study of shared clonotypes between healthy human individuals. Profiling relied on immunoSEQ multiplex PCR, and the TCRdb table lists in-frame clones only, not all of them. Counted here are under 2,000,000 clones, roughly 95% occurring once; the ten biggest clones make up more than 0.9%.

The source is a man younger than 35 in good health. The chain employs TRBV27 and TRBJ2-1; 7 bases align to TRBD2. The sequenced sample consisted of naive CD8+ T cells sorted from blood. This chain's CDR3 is CASSQRESSYNEQFF. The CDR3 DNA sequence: TGTGCCAGCAGTCAGCGGGAAAGCTCCTACAATGAGCAGTTCTTC.